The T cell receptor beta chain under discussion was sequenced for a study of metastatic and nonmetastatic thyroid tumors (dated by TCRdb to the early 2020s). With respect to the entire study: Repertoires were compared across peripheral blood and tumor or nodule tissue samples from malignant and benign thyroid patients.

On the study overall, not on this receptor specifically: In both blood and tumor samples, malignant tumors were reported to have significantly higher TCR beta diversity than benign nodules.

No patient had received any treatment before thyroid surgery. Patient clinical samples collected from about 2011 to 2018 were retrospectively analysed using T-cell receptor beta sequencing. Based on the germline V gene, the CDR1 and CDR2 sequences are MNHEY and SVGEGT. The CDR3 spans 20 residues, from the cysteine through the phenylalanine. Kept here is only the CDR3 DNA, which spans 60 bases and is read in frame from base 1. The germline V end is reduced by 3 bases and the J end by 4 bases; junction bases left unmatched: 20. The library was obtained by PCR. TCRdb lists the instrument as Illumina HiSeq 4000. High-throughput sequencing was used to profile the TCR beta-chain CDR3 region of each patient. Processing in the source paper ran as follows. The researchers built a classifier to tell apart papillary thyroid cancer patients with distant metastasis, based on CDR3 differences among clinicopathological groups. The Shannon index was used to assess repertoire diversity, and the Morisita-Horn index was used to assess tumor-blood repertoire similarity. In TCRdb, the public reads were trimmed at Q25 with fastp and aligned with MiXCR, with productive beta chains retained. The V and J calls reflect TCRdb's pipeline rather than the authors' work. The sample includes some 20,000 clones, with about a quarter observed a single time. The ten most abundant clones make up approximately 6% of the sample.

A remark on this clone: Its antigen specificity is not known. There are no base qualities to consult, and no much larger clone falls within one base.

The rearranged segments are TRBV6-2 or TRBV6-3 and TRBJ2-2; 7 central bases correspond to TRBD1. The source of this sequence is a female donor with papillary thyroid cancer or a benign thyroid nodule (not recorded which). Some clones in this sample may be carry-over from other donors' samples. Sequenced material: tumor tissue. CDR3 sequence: CASSYKGPIDRVFPTGELFF. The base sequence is TGTGCCAGCAGTTATAAAGGCCCAATAGACAGGGTATTTCCCACCGGGGAGCTGTTTTTT.